Reported below is one T cell receptor (beta chain). The source of the sample is a study of shared clonotypes between healthy human individuals. This table comes from immunoSEQ multiplex PCR, and its TCRdb copy is limited to in-frame clones, with some not included. The sample lists over 750,000 clones; just over 95% were seen once. The naive CD8 fraction comprised CD45RO-negative cells positively selected for CCR7 and excluded terminally differentiated effector memory CD45RA+ cells. CDR3 length equals 14 residues. V dropped 4 bases and J dropped 3 bases, with 12 bases sitting between them. The germline V gene has CDR1 MNHNY and CDR2 SVGAGI (reference sequence).

The TCR comes from a man in his thirties or forties in good health. The chain couples TRBV6-6 to TRBJ2-5, with D perhaps assigned TRBD1 or TRBD2 (5 bases each). What was sequenced was naive CD8+ T cells sorted from blood. The CDR3 sequence: CASSSVGTEETQYF. The CDR3 DNA reads as TGTGCCAGCAGTTCCGTTGGGACGGAAGAGACCCAGTACTTC.